Each of the 20 T cell receptor beta chains below was sequenced from the same sample in a study of low-dose radiotherapy and immunotherapy resistance in tumors. Priming of first-strand cDNA relied on TRAV- and TRBV-specific primers (covering alpha and beta chains). TCR amplification used around 20 PCR cycles, a constant-region primer and a V-primer adapter. TCRdb processed the reads anew with MiXCR; each CDR3 protein has one entry. The sample yields some 13,000 distinct CDR3 sequences, about 77% seen once. These receptors all come from a human donor with advanced metastatic prostate, ovarian, gallbladder or colorectal cancer (not recorded which). This table probably holds off-target reads from a library built for another chain.

This clonotype was counted once. The chain uses TRBV20-1 and TRBJ1-5; 8 positions agree with TRBD1. The germline V gene has CDR1 DFQATT and CDR2 SNEGSKA (reference sequence). The CDR3 is 13 amino acids. J lost 6 bases, V lost 3 bases, and 4 bases had no gene match. The CDR3 sequence is CSARGTGGQPQHF. The CDR3 region has the DNA TGCAGTGCTAGGGGTACAGGGGGTCAGCCCCAGCATTTT.

This clonotype was seen once. The chain carries TRBV12-3 or TRBV12-4 and TRBJ1-6; 8 nucleotides match TRBD1. CDR3 length: 15 residues. J lost 8 bases, V lost 6 bases, and 9 bases had no gene match. This CDR3 is CASRETGEGYSPLHF. The CDR3 DNA reads as TGTGCCAGCAGGGAGACAGGGGAAGGATATTCACCCCTCCACTTT.

The genes are TRBV5-6 and TRBJ2-5, with 7 bases that match TRBD1. The CDR3 totals 16 residues. The germline V gene has CDR1 SGHDT and CDR2 YYEEEE. V was pared by 4 bases and J by 4 bases, with 13 bases of the junction left unmatched. This chain's CDR3 is CASSTYHRGSRETQYF. The CDR3 nucleotides read TGTGCCAGCAGCACCTACCACAGGGGAAGTAGAGAGACCCAGTACTTC.

The chain couples TRBV10-3 to TRBJ2-5, with 7 bases identical to TRBD1. After removal of 10 bases from V and 3 bases from J, the junction contained 8 bases not matched to a gene. CDR3 length: 13 residues. Germline V lookup: CDR1 ENHRY, CDR2 SYGVKD. CDR3 protein: CATRRQGEETQYF. The CDR3 DNA follows: TGTGCCACCAGGCGTCAGGGGGAAGAGACCCAGTACTTC.

This CDR3 is CASTGVRGPGELFF. In DNA form, the CDR3 reads TGTGCCAGTACAGGGGTGAGGGGGCCCGGGGAGCTGTTTTTT. The chain links TRBV19 to TRBJ2-2, with 7 bases lining up with TRBD1. The CDR3 is 14 amino acids. CDR1 LNHDA and CDR2 SQIVND come from the germline V gene (reference sequence). The V segment lost 7 bases and the J segment 6 bases; nucleotides outside the gene matches: 8. The full variable domain, in which reference TRBV19 and TRBJ2-2 provide the parts outside the CDR3, is DGGITQSPKYLFRKEGQNVTLSCEQNLNHDAMYWYRQDPGQGLRLIYYSQIVNDFQKGDIAEGYSVSREKKESFPLTVTSAQKNPTAFYLCASTGVRGPGELFFGEGSRLTVL.

This clonotype was observed a handful of times. The V call is TRBV6-1, the J call TRBJ1-5; D is ambiguous. Germline CDR1 is MNHNS and CDR2 is SASEGT. The germline V and J ends were trimmed by 5 bases and 2 bases, with 10 bases remaining between them. CDR3 length: 14 residues. CDR3 nucleotide sequence: TGTGCCAGCAGTTACTCCGGCGGCAATCAGCCCCAGCATTTT. It specifies CASSYSGGNQPQHF.

This clonotype was seen only a few times. The rearrangement links TRBV5-6 to TRBJ1-1; D remains unclear. V lost 1 base and J lost 1, with 11 bases in between. Looked up from germline, CDR1 is SGHDT and CDR2 is YYEEEE. The CDR3 length is 15 residues. The CDR3 protein is CASSLRWSGNTEAFF. The CDR3 DNA follows: TGTGCCAGCAGCTTGAGGTGGAGCGGGAACACTGAAGCTTTCTTT.

This chain links TRBV7-2 with TRBJ2-2; no firm D call. The CDR3 covers 16 residues. CDR1 and CDR2 (germline): SGHTA, FQGNSA. V was trimmed by 1 base and J by 2 bases, leaving 11 bases between them. CDR3 sequence: CASSLVTYPNTGELFF. The CDR3 bases are TGTGCCAGCAGCTTAGTCACTTATCCTAACACCGGGGAGCTGTTTTTT.

The chain has TRBV5-1 and TRBJ2-7; TRBD1 aligns across 12 bases. Trimming at V came to 4 bases and at J to 6 bases, leaving 11 bases not matched to a gene. The CDR3 has 16 residues. CDR1 and CDR2 (germline): SGHRS, YFSETQ. CDR3 in DNA: TGCGCCAGCAGCGACCGGGACAGGGGGCAGTATCTCGAGCAGTACTTC. Amino acids: CASSDRDRGQYLEQYF. Together with reference TRBV5-1 and TRBJ2-7, the CDR3 gives the full variable domain: KAGVTQTPRYLIKTRGQQVTLSCSPISGHRSVSWYQQTPGQGLQFLFEYFSETQRNKGNFPGRFSGRQFSNSRSEMNVSTLELGDSALYLCASSDRDRGQYLEQYFGPGTRLTVT.

CDR3 residues: CSVELPGSGRGAIKPTGELFF. DNA of the CDR3: TGCAGCGTTGAGTTACCCGGCTCGGGCAGGGGGGCTATTAAACCCACCGGGGAGCTGTTTTTT. The rearrangement uses TRBV29-1 and TRBJ2-2; tentative D call: TRBD1 (7 bases). The CDR3 is made up of 21 amino acids. The V gene's germline CDR1 is SQVTM and CDR2 ANQGSEA. V lost 3 bases, J lost 4 bases, and 33 bases lay in between.

The genes are TRBV11-3 and TRBJ2-3, with D tentatively TRBD1 (5 bases). V lost 5 bases to trimming and J lost 3 bases, with 15 bases between them. The CDR3 extends over 15 amino acids. The V gene's germline CDR1 is SGHNT and CDR2 YENEEA. The CDR3 sequence is CASSPGGAGTDTQYF. The CDR3 DNA sequence: TGTGCCAGCAGCCCCGGTGGGGCCGGGACAGATACGCAGTATTTT.

V usage is TRBV5-1 and J usage is TRBJ2-3, with a tentative D call TRBD2 (5 bases). V was trimmed by 8 bases and J by 0 bases, leaving 13 bases between them. CDR1 is SGHRS and CDR2 is YFSETQ in the germline V gene. CDR3 length equals 14 residues. CDR3: CASRAVSSTDTQYF. CDR3 sequence (DNA): TGCGCCAGTCGAGCGGTGTCTAGCACAGATACGCAGTATTTT.

The chain links TRBV7-2 to TRBJ1-5, with TRBD1 matching 7 bases. The CDR3 is made up of 15 amino acids. From germline, CDR1 is SGHTA and CDR2 FQGNSA. After removal of 3 bases from V and 3 bases from J, the junction contained 5 bases not matched to a gene. In nucleotides, the CDR3 is TGTGCCAGCAGCTTTAGGGGACAGTACAATCAGCCCCAGCATTTT. This encodes CASSFRGQYNQPQHF.

This clonotype is labeled as medium-sized (0.01 to 0.1%). This sequence joins TRBV11-2 and TRBJ1-1, with D perhaps TRBD1 (5 bases). CDR1 and CDR2 (germline): SGHAT, FQNNGV. The CDR3 has 14 amino acids. Between the trimmed V and J ends, which lost 3 bases and 3 bases, there was a span of 11 bases. CDR3 loop: CASSLAGGDTEAFF. The CDR3 DNA reads as TGTGCCAGCAGCTTGGCGGGGGGAGACACTGAAGCTTTCTTT. The variable domain in full, completed from reference TRBV11-2 and TRBJ1-1, reads EAGVAQSPRYKIIEKRQSVAFWCNPISGHATLYWYQQILGQGPKLLIQFQNNGVVDDSQLPKDRFSAERLKGVDSTLKIQPAKLEDSAVYLCASSLAGGDTEAFFGQGTRLTVV.

This chain links TRBV6-2 or TRBV6-3 with TRBJ2-7; 9 nucleotides match TRBD1. The germline CDR1 and CDR2 sequences are MNHEY and SVGEGT. The CDR3 runs 16 residues. V was pared by 7 bases and J by 3 bases, with 13 bases of the junction left unmatched. CDR3 amino acids: CASMSAQGAQIYEQYF. CDR3 bases: TGTGCCAGCATGAGTGCACAGGGGGCCCAAATCTACGAGCAGTACTTC.

This clonotype appeared a single time. This chain links TRBV5-6 with TRBJ2-3, with D possibly called TRBD1 or TRBD2 (5 bases each). Germline V gene data show CDR1 as SGHDT and CDR2 as YYEEEE. This CDR3 comprises 16 residues. V was trimmed by 4 bases and J by 4 bases, leaving 19 bases between them. The CDR3 region has the DNA TGTGCCAGCAGCGCACCGGGACGGGAATGGCCAGATACGCAGTATTTT. Translation: CASSAPGREWPDTQYF.

V is TRBV15 and J is TRBJ2-2; 9 bases fit TRBD1. There are 19 residues in the CDR3. Germline V gives CDR1 LNHNV, CDR2 YYDKDF (reference sequence). J was trimmed by 6 bases and V by 3 bases; bases with no gene match: 17. CDR3 in DNA: TGTGCCACCAGCAGGGACATCCCGGGACAGGGAAGGAGCTCCGGGGAGCTGTTTTTT. The encoded protein is CATSRDIPGQGRSSGELFF.

This chain uses TRBV27 with TRBJ2-1; D remains ambiguous. There are 15 residues in the CDR3. CDR1 and CDR2 from the germline V gene are MNHEY and SMNVEV (reference sequence). V lost 8 bases and J 2 bases, leaving 16 bases between the germline ends. CDR3 sequence reads: CASRWRTAAYNEQFF. CDR3 in DNA: TGTGCCAGCCGTTGGCGGACGGCTGCCTACAATGAGCAGTTCTTC.

This chain connects TRBV2 to TRBJ2-5; no clear D. The CDR3 is 11 amino acids. Looked up from germline, CDR1 is SNHLY and CDR2 is FYNNEI. Trimming shortened V by 5 bases and J by 1 base, and 2 bases separated the two germline ends. CDR3 nucleotides: TGTGCCAGCAGTCCCCAAGAGACCCAGTACTTC. Translating it yields CASSPQETQYF.

Only one count was recorded for this clonotype. CDR3 region: CASSREREKLFF. The CDR3, as DNA: TGTGCCAGCAGCAGAGAACGAGAAAAACTGTTTTTT. The V gene is TRBV7-2, the J gene TRBJ1-4; no clear D gene. The CDR3 has 12 amino acids. Deletions cut 5 bases from V and 8 bases from J, with 9 bases between. In germline, CDR1 is SGHTA, CDR2 FQGNSA.